This T cell receptor (beta chain) is from a study of T-cell memory formation after mild COVID-19. Study-level points and caveats: Chiefly within CM and EM were the contracting CD4+ clones; CD8+ ones were within EMRA. In pre-infection memory, a portion of responding clones appeared, which suggested that cross-reactive memory joined.

This clonotype was seen only a few times. Its antigen is still unknown. Employing constant-segment primers, 5'RACE generated TCR alpha and TCR beta cDNA libraries bearing sample barcodes and UMIs. From the 5' RACE reads, TCRdb called clonotypes with MiXCR, one entry per CDR3 protein. This repertoire shows 190,000 or so distinct CDR3 sequences, under 12% found once; its top ten account for roughly 3.2%. This CDR3 spans 16 amino acids. V lost 5 bases, J lost 6 bases, and 22 bases lay in between. Sequencing used PBMCs or a T cell subset sorted from them (not recorded which). The chain carries TRBV12-3 or TRBV12-4 and TRBJ1-2; D uncertain. This TCR derives from a man younger than 30 who had mild COVID-19 (a few samples of this study predate the infection). Cell type and time point are not known. This chain's CDR3 is CASSDSRTTLIHGYTF. The CDR3 bases are TGTGCCAGCAGTGATTCTAGGACGACGCTAATCCATGGCTACACCTTC.